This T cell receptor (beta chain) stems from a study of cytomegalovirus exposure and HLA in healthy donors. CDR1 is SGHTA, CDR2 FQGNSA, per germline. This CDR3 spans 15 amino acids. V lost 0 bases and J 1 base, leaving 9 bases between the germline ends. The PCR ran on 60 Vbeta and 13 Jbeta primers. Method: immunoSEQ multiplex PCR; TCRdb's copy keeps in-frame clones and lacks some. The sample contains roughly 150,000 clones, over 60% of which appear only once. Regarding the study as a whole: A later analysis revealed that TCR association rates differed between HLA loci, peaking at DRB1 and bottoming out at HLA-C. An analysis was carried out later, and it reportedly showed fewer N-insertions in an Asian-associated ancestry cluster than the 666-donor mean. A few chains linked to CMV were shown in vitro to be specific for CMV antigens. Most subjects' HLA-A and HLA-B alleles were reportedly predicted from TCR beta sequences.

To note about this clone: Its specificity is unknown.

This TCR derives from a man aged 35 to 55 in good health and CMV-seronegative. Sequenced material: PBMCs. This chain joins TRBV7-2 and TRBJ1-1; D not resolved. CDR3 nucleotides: TGTGCCAGCAGCTTAGCCACAGCCGGGAACACTGAAGCTTTCTTT. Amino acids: CASSLATAGNTEAFF.